The entry that follows covers one TCR beta chain sequence. The antigen is unknown. Data came from immunoSEQ multiplex PCR; TCRdb stores just in-frame clones and leaves some out. The data show about 62,000 clones, 70% to 80% seen once. The CDR3 is 13 amino acids. Germline assignment: CDR1 MNHEY and CDR2 SMNVEV (reference sequence). The trim removed 3 bases at V and 7 bases at J, leaving 3 bases unmatched. The data originate from a study of OX40 agonist ivuxolimab in advanced cancers. Findings of the study overall: At 0.1 to 3.0 mg/kg, CD4+ and CD8+ blood T cells expanded clonally by week 6. Nonresponders included some who also had low normalized T-cell clonal expansion. Relative to CD4+ cells, CD8+ T cells on average had more expanded clones.

The J gene is TRBJ2-1, the V gene TRBV27; 7 bases are a match to TRBD1. This receptor was obtained from an adult with an advanced solid tumor such as melanoma, head and neck, liver or kidney cancer. The material sequenced was CD4+ or CD8+ T cells sorted from blood, taken in a trial of the OX40 agonist ivuxolimab. CDR3 DNA: TGTGCCAGCAGTTTGACAGGGCTAAATGAGCAGTTCTTC. Its translation: CASSLTGLNEQFF.